Presented here are 2 T cell receptor beta chains from one specimen sequenced in a study of T-cell reconstitution after alpha-beta-depleted transplantation in children. Unique molecular identifiers were used in preparing the TCRbeta library. Each CDR3 protein is one row after TCRdb ran MiXCR on the PCR reads. The sample has around 440,000 distinct CDR3 sequences, around 16% seen once. The sequenced sample was PBMCs, mostly from graft donor cells, obtained 360 days after TCRalphabeta/CD19-depleted stem cell transplant. The receptors derive from a boy in the first two years of life who had a stem cell transplant for Wiskott-Aldrich syndrome, so the T cells may come from the graft donor.

This clonotype was seen more than once but under ten times. V and J are TRBV29-1 and TRBJ1-1; D remains unclear. Trimming removed 6 bases at V and 1 base at J, with 6 bases between. This CDR3 is 11 amino acids long. Germline CDR1 SQVTM, CDR2 ANQGSEA. For the CDR3, the DNA is TGCAGCGTCCTACAGAACACTGAAGCTTTCTTT. Its translation: CSVLQNTEAFF.

V usage is TRBV6-1 and J usage is TRBJ2-5; the match to TRBD2 covers 13 bases. CDR1 and CDR2 from the germline V gene are MNHNS and SASEGT. V lost 4 bases, J lost 2 bases, and 7 bases stayed unmatched. The length of the CDR3 is 17 residues. The CDR3 loop reads CASSGGLAGVLQETQYF. CDR3 in DNA: TGTGCCAGCAGTGGAGGACTAGCGGGGGTCCTTCAAGAGACCCAGTACTTC.